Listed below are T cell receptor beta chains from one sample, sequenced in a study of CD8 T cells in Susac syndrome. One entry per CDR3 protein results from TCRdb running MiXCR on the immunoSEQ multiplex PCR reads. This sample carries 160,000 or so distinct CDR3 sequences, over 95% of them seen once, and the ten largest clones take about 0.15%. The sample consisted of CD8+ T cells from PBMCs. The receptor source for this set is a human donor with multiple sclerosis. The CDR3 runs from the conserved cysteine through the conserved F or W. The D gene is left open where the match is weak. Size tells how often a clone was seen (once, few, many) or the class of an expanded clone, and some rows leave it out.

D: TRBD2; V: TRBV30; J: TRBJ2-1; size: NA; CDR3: CAWDGLAGNEQFF; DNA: TGTGCCTGGGATGGACTAGCGGGGAATGAGCAGTTCTTC
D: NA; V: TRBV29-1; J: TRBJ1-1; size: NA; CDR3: CSVAGDGGTEAFF; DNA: TGCAGCGTTGCCGGGGATGGAGGCACTGAAGCTTTCTTT
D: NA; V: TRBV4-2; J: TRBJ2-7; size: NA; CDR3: CASSQANREISYEQYF; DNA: TGTGCCAGCAGCCAGGCCAACCGGGAGATATCCTACGAGCAGTACTTC
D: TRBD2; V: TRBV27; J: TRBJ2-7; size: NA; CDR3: CASSLALAGGYEQYF; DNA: TGTGCCAGCAGTTTAGCCCTAGCGGGGGGATACGAGCAGTACTTC
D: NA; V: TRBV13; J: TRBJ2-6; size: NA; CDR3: CASGVRGLTAGANVLTF; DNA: TGTGCCAGCGGAGTCCGGGGGTTAACTGCTGGGGCCAACGTCCTGACTTTC
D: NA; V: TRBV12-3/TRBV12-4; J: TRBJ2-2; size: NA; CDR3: CASSSPLRQAVLFF; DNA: TGTGCCAGCAGTTCCCCCTTGAGGCAGGCAGTGCTGTTTTTT
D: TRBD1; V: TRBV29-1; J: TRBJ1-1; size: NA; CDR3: CSVGQGNLDTEAFF; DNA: TGCAGCGTTGGACAGGGTAATTTGGACACTGAAGCTTTCTTT
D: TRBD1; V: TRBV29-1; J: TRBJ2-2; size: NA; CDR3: CSVFGQAGELFF; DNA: TGCAGCGTGTTTGGACAGGCCGGGGAGCTGTTTTTT
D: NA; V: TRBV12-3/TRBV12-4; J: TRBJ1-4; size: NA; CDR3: CASSFSGLGANEKLFF; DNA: TGTGCCAGCAGTTTCTCCGGTCTTGGGGCTAATGAAAAACTGTTTTTT
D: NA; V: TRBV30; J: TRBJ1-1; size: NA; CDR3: CAWSASGGEAFF; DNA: TGTGCCTGGAGTGCGAGCGGGGGTGAAGCTTTCTTT
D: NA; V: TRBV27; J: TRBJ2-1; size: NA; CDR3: CASTPLGGKFKHEQFF; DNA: TGTGCCAGCACCCCCCTTGGGGGGAAGTTTAAGCATGAGCAGTTCTTC
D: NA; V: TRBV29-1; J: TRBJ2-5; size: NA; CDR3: CSVGIQETQYF; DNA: TGCAGCGTTGGGATCCAAGAGACCCAGTACTTC
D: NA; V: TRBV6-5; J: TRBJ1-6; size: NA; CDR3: CASRTLVYSPLHF; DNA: TGTGCCAGCAGGACCTTGGTTTATTCACCCCTCCACTTT
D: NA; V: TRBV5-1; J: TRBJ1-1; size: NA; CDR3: CASSFNGGEAFF; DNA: TGCGCCAGCAGCTTTAATGGGGGGGAAGCTTTCTTT
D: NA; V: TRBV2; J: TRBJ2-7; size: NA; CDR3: CASSDEGYEQYF; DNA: TGTGCCAGCAGTGATGAGGGGTACGAGCAGTACTTC
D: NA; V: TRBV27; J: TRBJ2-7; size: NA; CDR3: CASKSGYEQYF; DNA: TGTGCCTCTAAGTCCGGCTACGAGCAGTACTTC
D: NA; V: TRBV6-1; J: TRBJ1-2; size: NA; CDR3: CASSGQTNYGYTF; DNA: TGTGCCAGCAGCGGACAGACTAACTATGGCTACACCTTC
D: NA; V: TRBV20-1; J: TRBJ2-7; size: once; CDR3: CSASSRVGNYEQYF; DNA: TGCAGTGCTAGTAGCCGGGTCGGGAACTACGAGCAGTACTTC
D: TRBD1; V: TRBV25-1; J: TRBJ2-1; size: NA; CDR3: CASSSAGQGSYNEQFF; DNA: TGTGCCAGCAGCTCTGCGGGACAGGGGTCCTACAATGAGCAGTTCTTC
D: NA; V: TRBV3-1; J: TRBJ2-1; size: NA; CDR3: CGKHRENSYNEQFF; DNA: TGTGGCAAGCACAGGGAAAACTCCTACAATGAGCAGTTCTTC
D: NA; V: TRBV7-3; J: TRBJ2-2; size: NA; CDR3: CASSSTGVIGELFF; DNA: TGTGCCAGCAGCAGCACAGGAGTAATCGGGGAGCTGTTTTTT
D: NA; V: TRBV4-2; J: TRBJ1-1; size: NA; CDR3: CASSQFRDTEAFF; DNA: TGTGCCAGCAGCCAATTTAGGGACACTGAAGCTTTCTTT
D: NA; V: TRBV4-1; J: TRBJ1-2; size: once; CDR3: CASSPGTLRNYGYTF; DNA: TGCGCCAGCAGCCCAGGGACACTTAGAAACTATGGCTACACCTTC
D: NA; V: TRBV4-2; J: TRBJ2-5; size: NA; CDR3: CASSQGLGASQETQYF; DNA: TGTGCCAGCAGCCAAGGCCTGGGGGCAAGCCAAGAGACCCAGTACTTC
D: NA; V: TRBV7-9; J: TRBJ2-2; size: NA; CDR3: CASSLVLAMAGELFF; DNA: TGTGCCAGCAGCTTAGTGCTAGCCATGGCCGGGGAGCTGTTTTTT
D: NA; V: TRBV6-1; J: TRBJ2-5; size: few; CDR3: CASRDQETQYF; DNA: TGTGCCAGCAGGGACCAAGAGACCCAGTACTTC
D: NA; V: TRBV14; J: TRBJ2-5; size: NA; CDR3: CASISPTGDLETQYF; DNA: TGTGCCAGCATCAGCCCGACGGGCGATCTGGAGACCCAGTACTTC
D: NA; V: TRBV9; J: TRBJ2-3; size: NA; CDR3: CASSVRDSTDTQYF; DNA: TGTGCCAGCAGCGTAAGGGATTCCACAGATACGCAGTATTTT
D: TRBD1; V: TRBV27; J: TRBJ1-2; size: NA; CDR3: CASKEGANGYTF; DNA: TGTGCCAGCAAGGAGGGGGCTAATGGCTACACCTTC
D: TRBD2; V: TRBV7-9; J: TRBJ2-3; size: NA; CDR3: CASSLPLAGGRDTQYF; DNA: TGTGCCAGCAGCTTACCCCTAGCGGGGGGCAGAGATACGCAGTATTTT
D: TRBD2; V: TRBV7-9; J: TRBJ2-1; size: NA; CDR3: CASRGSGPSPYNEQFF; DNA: TGTGCCAGCAGGGGTAGCGGGCCTTCCCCCTACAATGAGCAGTTCTTC
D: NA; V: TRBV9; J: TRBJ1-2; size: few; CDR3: CASSGTNYGYTF; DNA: TGTGCCAGCTCGGGCACAAACTATGGCTACACCTTC
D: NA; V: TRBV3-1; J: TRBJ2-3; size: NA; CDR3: CASSQESPLRGGATDTQYF; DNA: TGTGCCAGCAGCCAAGAATCCCCCTTAAGAGGGGGGGCAACAGATACGCAGTATTTT
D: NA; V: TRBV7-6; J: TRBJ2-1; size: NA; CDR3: CASSPKGIALGDEQFF; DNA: TGTGCCAGCAGCCCAAAGGGAATAGCTCTCGGCGATGAGCAGTTCTTC
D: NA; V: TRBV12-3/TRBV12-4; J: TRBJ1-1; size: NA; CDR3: CASSLDRATTEAFF; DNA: TGTGCCAGCAGTTTAGACAGGGCCACCACTGAAGCTTTCTTT
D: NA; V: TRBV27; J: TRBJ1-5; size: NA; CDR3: CASSLRYNQPQHF; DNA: TGTGCCAGCAGTTTACGTTATAATCAGCCCCAGCATTTT
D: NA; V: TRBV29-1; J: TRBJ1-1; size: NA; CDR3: CSVRRNTEAFF; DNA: TGCAGCGTTAGACGGAACACTGAAGCTTTCTTT
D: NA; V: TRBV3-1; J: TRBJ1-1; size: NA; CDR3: CASSQGRWVGEAFF; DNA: TGTGCCAGCAGCCAAGGGCGCTGGGTAGGTGAAGCTTTCTTT
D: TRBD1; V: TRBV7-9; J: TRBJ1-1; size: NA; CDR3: CASSLVQGARTEAFF; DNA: TGTGCCAGCAGCTTAGTCCAGGGGGCGAGGACTGAAGCTTTCTTT
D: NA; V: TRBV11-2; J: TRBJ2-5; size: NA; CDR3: CASTIVDSSWETQYF; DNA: TGTGCCAGCACTATAGTGGACTCATCGTGGGAGACCCAGTACTTC
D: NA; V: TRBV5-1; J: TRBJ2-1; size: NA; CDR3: CASSAPERKSYNEQFF; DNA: TGCGCCAGCAGCGCCCCAGAGAGGAAGTCCTACAATGAGCAGTTCTTC
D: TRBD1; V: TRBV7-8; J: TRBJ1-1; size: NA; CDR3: CASSLTGGVTEAFF; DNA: TGTGCCAGCAGCTTAACAGGGGGCGTTACTGAAGCTTTCTTT
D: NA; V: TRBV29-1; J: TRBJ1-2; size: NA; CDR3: CSVPSGSYDYGYTF; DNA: TGCAGCGTACCTTCGGGGAGTTACGACTATGGCTACACCTTC
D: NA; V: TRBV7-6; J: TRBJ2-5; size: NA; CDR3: CASSSTPTGTQETQYF; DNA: TGTGCCAGCAGCTCGACCCCCACAGGGACCCAAGAGACCCAGTACTTC
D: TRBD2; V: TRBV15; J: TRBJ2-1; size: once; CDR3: CATSRDFERGGLISYNEQFF; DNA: TGTGCCACCAGCAGAGATTTTGAGCGGGGGGGCCTTATCTCCTACAATGAGCAGTTCTTC
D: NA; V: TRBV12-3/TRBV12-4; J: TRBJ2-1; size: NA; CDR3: CASREGVKQFF; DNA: TGTGCCAGCAGAGAGGGGGTGAAGCAGTTCTTC
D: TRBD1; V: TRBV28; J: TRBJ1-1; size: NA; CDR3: CASSPQDRTEAFF; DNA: TGTGCCAGCAGTCCGCAGGACAGGACTGAAGCTTTCTTT
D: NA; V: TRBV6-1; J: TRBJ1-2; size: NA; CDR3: CASSEEGYGDYGYTF; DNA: TGTGCCAGCAGTGAAGAGGGGTATGGGGACTATGGCTACACCTTC
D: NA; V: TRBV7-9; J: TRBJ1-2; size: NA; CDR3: CASSRRTAEGDYGYTF; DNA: TGTGCCAGCAGCCGCAGGACAGCTGAGGGGGACTATGGCTACACCTTC